Following are 18 T cell receptor beta chains from one sample sequenced in a study of T cell changes during pregnancy in multiple sclerosis. Produced via immunoSEQ multiplex PCR; TCRdb's table is partial and in-frame only. Of 35,000 to 45,000 clones in the sample, more than 85% were seen once. Sequences were derived from CD8+ T cells from peripheral blood mononuclear cells, sampled in the first trimester of pregnancy. The receptors originated from a female donor with multiple sclerosis, enrolled in a pregnancy study.

This rearrangement joins TRBV11-3 to TRBJ2-5; D not resolved. CDR1 and CDR2 from the germline V gene are SGHNT and YENEEA. V was trimmed by 2 bases and J by 1 base, leaving 5 bases between them. This CDR3 is built from 13 residues. CDR3 region: CASSLPGQETQYF. The CDR3 DNA reads as TGTGCCAGCAGCTTACCCGGCCAAGAGACCCAGTACTTC.

V and J are TRBV5-1 and TRBJ1-5; D remains ambiguous. Germline-derived CDR1 and CDR2 are SGHRS and YFSETQ. This CDR3 comprises 15 residues. V lost 5 bases and J lost 0, with 12 bases in between. CDR3: CASRSSVHSNQPQHF. In DNA, the CDR3 is TGCGCCAGCAGGTCCTCGGTCCATAGCAATCAGCCCCAGCATTTT.

This rearrangement joins TRBV9 to TRBJ1-2; a possible D gene is TRBD1 (6 bases). The CDR3 covers 15 residues. Germline V gene data show CDR1 as SGDLS and CDR2 as YYNGEE. Trimming left V 4 bases short and J 8 bases short, with 21 bases between. The CDR3 spells CASSLNTGMGDGYTF. As DNA, the CDR3 is TGTGCCAGCAGCCTCAACACAGGGATGGGGGACGGCTACACCTTC.

The chain employs TRBV7-6 and TRBJ2-1; 9 bases are a match to TRBD2. CDR3 length: 15 amino acids. V lost 5 bases and J lost 3; bases outside the gene matches: 5. The germline V gene has CDR1 SGHVS and CDR2 FNYEAQ. CDR3 region: CASSILAGLYNEQFF. Written as DNA, the CDR3 is TGTGCCAGCAGCATTCTAGCGGGGCTCTACAATGAGCAGTTCTTC.

This rearrangement joins TRBV6-4 to TRBJ1-2; no definite D call. CDR1 is MRHNA, CDR2 SNTAGT, per germline. The CDR3 is made up of 12 amino acids. V was pared by 2 bases and J by 8 bases, with 9 bases between. The CDR3 protein is CASSDGGGGYTF. The CDR3 DNA reads TGTGCCAGCAGTGACGGTGGCGGCGGCTACACCTTC.

With respect to this clone: One junction end does not reproduce the germline sequence, and a read error may be involved. The chain uses TRBV2 and TRBJ2-3; 10 positions agree with TRBD2. CDR1 is SNHLY and CDR2 is FYNNEI in the germline V gene. The length of the CDR3 is 14 residues. CDR3 sequence (DNA): TGTGCCTGCAGGTCTAGCGGGGGTGTAGATACGCAGTATTTT. This gives the protein CACRSSGGVDTQYF.

The rearrangement links TRBV7-6 to TRBJ2-5; maybe TRBD1 (6 bases). V lost 0 bases to trimming and J lost 5 bases, with 10 bases between them. Per germline, CDR1 SGHVS and CDR2 FNYEAQ. The CDR3 runs 14 residues. DNA for the CDR3: TGTGCCAGCAGCTTAGCTCCAGGGGTGGAGACCCAGTACTTC. Translated: CASSLAPGVETQYF.

V and J are TRBV9 and TRBJ2-4; tentative D call: TRBD2 (7 bases). The CDR3 consists of 15 residues. Germline CDR1 is SGDLS and CDR2 is YYNGEE. Trimming shortened V by 0 bases and J by 5 bases, and 12 bases separated the two germline ends. CDR3 in amino acids: CASSVERGGQNIQYF. The DNA for the CDR3 is TGTGCCAGCAGCGTAGAAAGGGGGGGCCAAAACATTCAGTACTTC.

V gene TRBV11-2 combines with J gene TRBJ2-7; D is perhaps TRBD2 (6 bases). CDR3 length: 14 residues. Germline loops: CDR1 SGHAT, CDR2 FQNNGV. V lost 2 bases and J lost 5, with 13 bases in between. In nucleotides, the CDR3 is TGTGCCAGCAGCTTATTGGGGGGTATCGACGAGCAGTACTTC. This codes for CASSLLGGIDEQYF. The variable domain in full, with the rest retrieved from reference TRBV11-2 and TRBJ2-7, is EAGVAQSPRYKIIEKRQSVAFWCNPISGHATLYWYQQILGQGPKLLIQFQNNGVVDDSQLPKDRFSAERLKGVDSTLKIQPAKLEDSAVYLCASSLLGGIDEQYFGPGTRLTVT.

The chain has TRBV6-5 and TRBJ2-7; perhaps TRBD1 as D (6 bases). The CDR3 consists of 14 residues. V was pared by 6 bases and J by 2 bases, with 14 bases between. CDR1 is MNHEY and CDR2 is SVGAGI in the germline V gene. CDR3 region: CASSRDTTAYEQYF. CDR3 sequence (DNA): TGTGCCAGCAGCCGGGACACCACAGCCTACGAGCAGTACTTC.

The J gene is TRBJ2-7, the V gene TRBV2; 12 bases align to TRBD1. Germline trimming cut 6 bases from V and 5 bases from J; bases unmatched to any gene: 8. The CDR3 spans 15 residues. Germline CDR1 and CDR2: SNHLY and FYNNEI. The CDR3: CASRELGTGGHEQYF. CDR3 nucleotide sequence: TGTGCCAGCAGGGAACTCGGGACAGGGGGCCACGAGCAGTACTTC. Filled out from reference TRBV2 and TRBJ2-7, the complete variable domain reads EPEVTQTPSHQVTQMGQEVILRCVPISNHLYFYWYRQILGQKVEFLVSFYNNEISEKSEIFDDQFSVERPDGSNFTLKIRSTKLEDSAMYFCASRELGTGGHEQYFGPGTRLTVT.

The chain joins TRBV7-9 to TRBJ1-2; TRBD1 agrees at 7 bases. The CDR3 runs to 12 residues. Germline CDR1 reads SEHNR; CDR2 reads FQNEAQ (reference sequence). J gave up 7 bases and V 5 bases, and 4 bases lay outside the gene matches. The CDR3 nucleotides are TGTGCCAGCAGCCATGCAGGGGGTGGCTACACCTTC. Translation gives CASSHAGGGYTF.

The chain employs TRBV6-5 and TRBJ2-1, with 8 bases matching TRBD2. The junction had 4 bases not matched to a gene; V was cut back by 0 bases and J by 6 bases. In germline, CDR1 is MNHEY, CDR2 SVGAGI. The length of the CDR3 is 15 residues. CDR3 bases: TGTGCCAGCAGTTACTCGACCGGGGGGGCCAATGAGCAGTTCTTC. Translating gives CASSYSTGGANEQFF.

The chain recombines TRBV5-1 with TRBJ2-7; 7 bases fit TRBD1. V shed 4 bases, J shed 5 bases, and the junction held 9 bases outside the gene matches. Germline lookup yields CDR1 SGHRS and CDR2 YFSETQ. CDR3 size: 14 residues. The CDR3 sequence: CASSPRQGHHEQYF. CDR3 nucleotides: TGCGCCAGCAGCCCTCGACAGGGCCACCACGAGCAGTACTTC.

The V gene is TRBV19, the J gene TRBJ1-4, with unresolved D. Germline CDR1 is LNHDA and CDR2 is SQIVND (reference sequence). Trimming stripped 3 bases from V and 6 bases from J, with 14 bases between. The CDR3 totals 15 residues. CDR3 sequence: CASSMRATPDEKLFF. As DNA, the CDR3 is TGTGCCAGTAGTATGAGAGCTACCCCGGATGAAAAACTGTTTTTT.

This chain uses TRBV4-1 with TRBJ2-3, with 8 bases lining up with TRBD1. The trim removed 2 bases at V and 8 bases at J, leaving 9 bases unmatched. Germline loops: CDR1 MGHRA, CDR2 YSYEKL. The CDR3 is 15 amino acids. In DNA form, the CDR3 reads TGCGCCAGCAGCCAACTGACAGGGGAAGTCCGTACGCAGTATTTT. Translating gives CASSQLTGEVRTQYF.

V usage is TRBV2 and J usage is TRBJ2-2; TRBD1 matches 7 bases. Germline CDR1 reads SNHLY; CDR2 reads FYNNEI. This CDR3 has 14 residues. Trimming took 7 bases from V and 3 from J; bases not matched to a gene: 5. CDR3 sequence reads: CASTGGQYTGELFF. Here the CDR3 DNA reads TGTGCCAGCACAGGGGGTCAGTACACCGGGGAGCTGTTTTTT.

This rearrangement joins TRBV13 to TRBJ2-3; TRBD1 matches 9 bases. V gave up 5 bases and J gave up 6 bases; unmatched junction bases: 12. The CDR3 is made up of 16 amino acids. Per the germline V gene, CDR1 is PRHDT and CDR2 is FYEKMQ (reference sequence). The CDR3 here is CASSTRHNRGQDTQYF. DNA for the CDR3: TGTGCCAGCAGCACCCGACACAACAGGGGGCAGGATACGCAGTATTTT.